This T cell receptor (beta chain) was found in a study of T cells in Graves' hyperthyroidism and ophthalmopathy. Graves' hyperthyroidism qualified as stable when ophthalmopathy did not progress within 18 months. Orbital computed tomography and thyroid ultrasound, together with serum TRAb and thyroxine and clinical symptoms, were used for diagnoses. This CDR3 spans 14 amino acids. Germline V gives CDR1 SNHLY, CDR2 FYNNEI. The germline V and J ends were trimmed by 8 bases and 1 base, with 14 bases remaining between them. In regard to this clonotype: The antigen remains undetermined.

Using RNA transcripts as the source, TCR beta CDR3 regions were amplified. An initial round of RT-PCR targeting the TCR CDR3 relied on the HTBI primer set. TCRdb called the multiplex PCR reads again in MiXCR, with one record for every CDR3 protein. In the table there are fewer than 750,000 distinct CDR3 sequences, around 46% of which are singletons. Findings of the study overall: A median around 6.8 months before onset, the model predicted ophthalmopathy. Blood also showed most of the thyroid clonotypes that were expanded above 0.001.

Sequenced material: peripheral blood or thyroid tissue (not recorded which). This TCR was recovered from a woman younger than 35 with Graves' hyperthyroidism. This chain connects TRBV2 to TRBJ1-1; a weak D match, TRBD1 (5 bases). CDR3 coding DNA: TGTGCCAGCTCACGGGGGACCCGGAACACTGAAGCTTTCTTT. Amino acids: CASSRGTRNTEAFF.